This T cell receptor (beta chain) was captured by sequencing in a study of T cells in placental villitis. Study-level background: To test an allograft-versus-infection hypothesis, the study compared placental TCR-beta repertoires across three groups: villitis of unknown etiology, unaffected controls matched for gestational age, and infectious villitis. What the authors observed across the whole study: Higher CMV-specific clone frequencies were found in infectious CMV cases than in villitis of unknown etiology (around 0.011 vs 0.00091), and no difference in CMV-specific clone frequencies was seen between villitis of unknown etiology and controls. Because the paraffin blocks included small amounts of decidua, some of the captured T cells, particularly in controls, may have been decidual rather than villous infiltrates. Sequencing bulk tissue could not tell helper, regulatory or cytotoxic T cells apart, could not separate maternal from fetal T cells, and left out gamma-delta receptors.

The CDR3 goes from the cysteine to the phenylalanine over 12 residues. Only the CDR3 DNA stays, 36 bases, in frame from base 1. V and J lose 2 bases and 5 bases, and a span of 6 bases separates them. CDR1 and CDR2 were assigned from the germline V gene as MDHEN and SYDVKM. This clone was observed a few times. The antigen it recognizes is unknown. No much larger clone is present one base from it, and per-base qualities are unavailable. The five infectious villitis placentae, four with confirmed cytomegalovirus and one with Toxoplasma gondii, were included without being matched to the other groups. In the infectious villitis group, the mothers were found to be younger and to have smaller fetuses, and preterm delivery or intrauterine demise was recorded in a couple of cases. After delivery, placentae were collected and subjected to gross and histological evaluation prior to the selection of archival tissue. Five 10-micron scrolls were cut from each FFPE block, and DNA was isolated using the AllPrep DNA/RNA FFPE Tissue kit. NanoDrop was used to check DNA concentration and purity, and a Bioanalyzer was used to assess RNA quality.

Amplification of TCR-beta CDR3 regions from genomic DNA was performed with the immunoSEQ v4 bias-controlled multiplex PCR assay, which was run blinded to group allocation. To estimate the quantities of nucleated cells and T cells in each sample, reference gene primers were added alongside the TCR-beta primers. Sequencing of the libraries was performed on an Illumina MiSeq with a 100-cycle paired-end protocol. Per the source publication's procedure: Diversity and richness were calculated in immunoSEQ Analyzer software, with richness determined by iChao1 and clonality derived from Pielou evenness and Shannon diversity (0-1, with higher values meaning less diverse). CDR3 amino acid sequences together with their V/J genes were searched in VDJdb for CMV, EBV and influenza A specificities using confidence 3 and substitution 2. The Morisita-Horn index was used to assess how much TCR-beta amino acid clonotypes overlapped between the villitis of unknown etiology, infectious villitis and control repertoires. TCRdb obtained this table from immuneACCESS and retained in-frame rearrangements with V and J assigned. These tables miss some clones; where compared with another copy, unresolved V genes account for less than half of the shortfall, and the remainder is unexplained. V, J and clone size derive from that table, while D and trimming were established from the DNA sequence. The sample data list around 3,100 clones, and almost 80% of these were observed just once. The top ten hold 15% to 20% of the sample.

The TCR originated in a human patient with infectious villitis; the placental T cells may come from both mother and fetus. The rearrangement combines TRBV28 with TRBJ1-1; the D gene lacks a confident call. Sequenced: placental tissue containing maternal and fetal cells. The nucleotides are TGTGCCAGCAGTTTAGGGGATACTGAAGCTTTCTTT. This gives the protein CASSLGDTEAFF.